This T cell receptor (beta chain) was retrieved from a study of blood T cell repertoires in COVID-19. In the study overall: Acute and convalescent COVID-19 specimens originated in the United States, Italy and Spain. From T cells, B-cell-depleted T cells, or PBMCs came the material, which was cDNA or gDNA.

From germline, CDR1 is LGHDT and CDR2 YNNKEL (reference sequence). The CDR3 loop spans 14 amino acids. With 0 bases removed from V and 6 bases from J, the gap between germline ends came to 11 bases. Enrollment of patients from Seattle took place during active infection, with longitudinal follow-up. How the authors handled the data: It was from reference gene primer amplification that nucleated cell counts were estimated. Sequencing was performed with immunoSEQ multiplex PCR; in TCRdb, only in-frame clones are kept and a portion is missing. That table is the source of V, J and clone size, and D and trimming were worked out from the DNA. Of tens of thousands of clones listed, 88% are singletons.

The chain is built from TRBV3-1 (or the pseudogene TRBV3-2) and TRBJ1-2; no clear D gene. This sequence originates from a woman between 55 and 75 years old with COVID-19, enrolled during active disease. Source material: peripheral blood. CDR3 region: CASSQDGGRNGYTF. In DNA, the CDR3 is TGTGCCAGCAGCCAAGATGGAGGAAGGAATGGCTACACCTTC.